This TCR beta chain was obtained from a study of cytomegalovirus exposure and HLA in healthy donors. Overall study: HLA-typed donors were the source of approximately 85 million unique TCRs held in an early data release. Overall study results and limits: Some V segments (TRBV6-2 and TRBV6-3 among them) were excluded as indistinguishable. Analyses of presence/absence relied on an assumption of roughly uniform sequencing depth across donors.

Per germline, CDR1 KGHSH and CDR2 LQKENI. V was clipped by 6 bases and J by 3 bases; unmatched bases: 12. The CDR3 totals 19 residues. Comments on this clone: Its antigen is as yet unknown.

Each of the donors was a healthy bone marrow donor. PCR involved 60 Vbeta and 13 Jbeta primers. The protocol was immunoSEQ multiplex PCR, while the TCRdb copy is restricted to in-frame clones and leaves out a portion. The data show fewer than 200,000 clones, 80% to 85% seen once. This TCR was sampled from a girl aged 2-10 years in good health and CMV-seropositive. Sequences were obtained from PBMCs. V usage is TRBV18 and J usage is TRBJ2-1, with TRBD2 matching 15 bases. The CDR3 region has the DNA TGTGCCAGCTCGCTACCTATCGGACTAGCGGGAGGGCACTACAATGAGCAGTTCTTC. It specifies CASSLPIGLAGGHYNEQFF.